This TCR beta chain was sequenced during a study of blood T cell repertoires in COVID-19 (dated by TCRdb to 2020 to 2021). For the study in its entirety: Collaborator samples came from the United States, Italy and Spain and covered acute and convalescent phases of COVID-19. The material from the prospective study consisted of cDNA or gDNA derived from T cells, B-cell-depleted T cells, or PBMCs. The samples were drawn from the first 160 participants of the ongoing ImmuneRACE study and from some 1,300 subjects provided by 6 global collaborators. Nearly every sample came with metadata listing a de-identified subject ID, COVID-19 status, age in years and sex. Subjects who had been exposed to COVID-19, were actively infected with it, or had recovered from it provided the deeply sampled blood TCRbeta repertoires that made up the dataset. The repertoires were released in a freely available public database meant as a resource for research on the immune response to SARS-CoV-2. Where HLA class I and class II types were available, the types were taken from metadata supplied by the sample provider, not from assay-based typing. Beyond this particular receptor, the publication reports: The amount of clinical and demographic metadata varied by source and participant and was provided uncurated.

Worth noting for this clone: Its antigen remains unidentified. Base-call qualities are not available, and no considerably larger clone is one nucleotide away.

TCRbeta CDR3 regions were amplified from genomic DNA using the immunoSEQ Assay, a bias-controlled multiplex PCR. Under the source paper's analysis protocol: The number of nucleated cells in each sample was estimated by amplification of reference gene primers within the assay. To quantify the absolute abundance of each unique TCRbeta CDR3 rearrangement, sequence reads were collapsed and filtered. For each sample, productive Simpson clonality was calculated by taking the square root of Simpson's diversity index across productive rearrangements. Entries here come from immuneACCESS through TCRdb and include only in-frame sequences with V and J called. Some clones fail to appear in such tables; in the studies checked, an unresolved V gene covers under half of the shortfall, and the cause of the remainder is unknown. For V, J and clone size, that table is used; D and trimming come from the DNA. Across this sample there are around 190,000 clones, with 82% seen only once. Approximately 7.8% of the sample is taken by the ten largest.

At the junction V is shortened by 1 base and J by 1 base; bases outside the gene matches: 4. The CDR3 holds 15 amino acids from the cysteine to the valine. CDR3 DNA only is kept here, 45 bases in frame from base 1. The germline V gene (reference sequence) gives CDR1 as SEHNR and CDR2 as FQNEAQ. One collaborating source in Seattle enrolled patients during active infection and followed them longitudinally through the course of disease. Whole blood was collected in K2EDTA tubes by collaborating institutions according to the institutions' own protocols. For TCRbeta analysis, collaborators shipped samples in one of three forms: frozen whole blood, isolated PBMCs, or DNA extracted from either of those sample types.

Recombination joined TRBV7-9 with TRBJ2-7; TRBD2 fits 7 bases in the junction. This receptor was taken from a woman in her fifties or sixties with COVID-19, enrolled during active disease. The sample comprised peripheral blood. The DNA is as follows: TGTGCCAGCAGCTTAGGGAGTAGCGGGTCCTACGAGCAGTACGTC. Translation gives CASSLGSSGSYEQYV.